The clone carrying this T cell receptor beta chain was recorded only once. No antigen is known for it. Germline lookup yields CDR1 MNHEY and CDR2 SMNVEV (reference sequence). V was pared by 0 bases and J by 6 bases, with 9 bases between. This CDR3 has 14 residues. These data are taken from a study of cytomegalovirus exposure and HLA in healthy donors. Study results and limitations: Roughly even sequencing depth across donors was the assumption behind the presence/absence analyses.

Primers included in the PCR were 60 Vbeta and 13 Jbeta primers. Clones were read by immunoSEQ multiplex PCR, and TCRdb kept only the in-frame ones, dropping some. The sample contains around 140,000 clones, 75% to 80% of which appear only once. The rearrangement joins TRBV27 to TRBJ1-5, with a tentative D call TRBD1 (5 bases). The TCR originated in a woman aged 60-75 years in good health and CMV-seronegative. Sequenced input: PBMCs. The CDR3 region is CASSLSGGTQPQHF. CDR3 bases: TGTGCCAGCAGTTTATCGGGGGGAACTCAGCCCCAGCATTTT.